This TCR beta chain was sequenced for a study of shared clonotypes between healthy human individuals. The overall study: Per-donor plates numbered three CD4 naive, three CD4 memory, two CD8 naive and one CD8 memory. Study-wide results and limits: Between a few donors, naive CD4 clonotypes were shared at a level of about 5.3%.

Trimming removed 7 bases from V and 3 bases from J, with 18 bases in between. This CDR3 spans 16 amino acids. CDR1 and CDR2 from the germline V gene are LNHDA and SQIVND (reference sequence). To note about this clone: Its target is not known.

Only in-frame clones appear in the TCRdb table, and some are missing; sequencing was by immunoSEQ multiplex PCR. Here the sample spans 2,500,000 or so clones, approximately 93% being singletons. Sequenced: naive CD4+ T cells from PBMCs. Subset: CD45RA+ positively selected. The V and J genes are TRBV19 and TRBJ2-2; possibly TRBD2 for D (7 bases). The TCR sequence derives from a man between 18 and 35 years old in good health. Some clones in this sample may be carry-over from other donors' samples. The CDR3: CASIPGGSSDTGELFF. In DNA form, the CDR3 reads TGTGCCAGTATCCCGGGGGGCTCCTCGGACACCGGGGAGCTGTTTTTT.